The source of this T cell receptor (beta chain) is a study of cytomegalovirus exposure and HLA in healthy donors. Points on this clone: Its antigen is still unknown.

CDR1 is LGHNT and CDR2 is FRNRAP in the germline V gene. With 0 bases removed from V and 5 bases from J, the gap between germline ends came to 13 bases. The CDR3 has 16 residues. Study-level points and caveats: Researchers had no immune exposure information except CMV serostatus available.

This PCR relied on a set of 60 Vbeta primers and 13 Jbeta primers. Using immunoSEQ multiplex PCR, the repertoire was profiled, and TCRdb retains in-frame clones only, with some absent. The profile shows 100,000 to 140,000 clones, under 85% of them singletons. The V and J genes are TRBV12-5 and TRBJ2-2; D might be TRBD2 (6 bases). This clonotype originated in a male donor in good health and CMV-seronegative. The sample consisted of PBMCs. This chain's CDR3 is CASGLVTGAETGELFF. The CDR3 nucleotides read TGTGCTAGTGGTTTGGTAACGGGAGCCGAGACCGGGGAGCTGTTTTTT.